Each of the 23 T cell receptor beta chains below was sequenced from the same sample in a study of cytomegalovirus exposure and HLA in healthy donors. PCR used 60 Vbeta primers and 13 Jbeta primers. Clones were sequenced by immunoSEQ multiplex PCR, and TCRdb holds only the in-frame ones, with some missing. The data contain some 67,000 clones, 80% to 90% of them singletons. The sequenced material came from PBMCs. These TCRs come from a woman in her thirties in good health and CMV-seropositive.

The chain combines TRBV4-2 with TRBJ2-7; 12 bases are shared with TRBD2. With V trimmed by 2 bases and J by 3 bases, 5 bases remained unmatched. CDR3 length: 16 residues. Germline V CDR1 and CDR2: LGHNA, YNFKEQ. CDR3 protein: CASSQTGTSGFYEQYF. The CDR3 region has the DNA TGTGCCAGCAGCCAAACCGGGACTAGCGGGTTCTACGAGCAGTACTTC.

The chain has TRBV10-1 and TRBJ2-1; 8 bases map to TRBD2. Germline V CDR1 and CDR2: WNHNN, SYGVQD (reference sequence). The CDR3 contains 12 residues. CDR3 residues: CSAGRAIGEQFF. CDR3 nucleotides: TGCTCGGCCGGGAGGGCCATCGGTGAGCAGTTCTTC.

The chain carries TRBV5-1 and TRBJ2-4; 9 bases are shared with TRBD2. CDR1 and CDR2 (germline): SGHRS, YFSETQ. Germline trimming cut 4 bases from V and 8 bases from J; bases unmatched to any gene: 4. This CDR3 spans 13 amino acids. CDR3: CASSPRGGDIQYF. The CDR3 nucleotides read TGCGCCAGCAGCCCGCGGGGGGGAGACATTCAGTACTTC.

This chain joins TRBV6-5 and TRBJ2-7, with a tentative D call TRBD1 (5 bases). Germline CDR1 is MNHEY and CDR2 is SVGAGI. The CDR3 loop spans 16 amino acids. The ends were cut back, 0 bases at V and 3 bases at J, with 15 bases in the middle. The CDR3 reads CASSYSIQGQGYEQYF. CDR3 sequence (DNA): TGTGCCAGCAGTTACTCGATCCAGGGTCAGGGCTACGAGCAGTACTTC.

This chain connects TRBV7-9 to TRBJ2-1; D is perhaps TRBD2 (5 bases). Trimming removed 8 bases at V and 8 bases at J, with 19 bases between. CDR1 is SEHNR and CDR2 is FQNEAQ in the germline V gene (reference sequence). The CDR3 length is 14 residues. CDR3 nucleotides: TGTGCCAGCCGGTTTACTAGGGCGTCCGATGAGCAGTTCTTC. Amino acid sequence: CASRFTRASDEQFF.

This clone appeared a single time. The V call is TRBV10-3, the J call TRBJ1-5; D remains ambiguous. Germline lookup yields CDR1 ENHRY and CDR2 SYGVKD. This CDR3 has 12 residues. Trimming removed 8 bases at V and 6 bases at J, with 11 bases between. The CDR3 DNA sequence: TGTGCCATCTCGATCTATTTTCAGCCCCAGCATTTT. Translation gives CAISIYFQPQHF.

This chain connects TRBV6-5 to TRBJ2-5; D might be TRBD2 (7 bases). The V end was cut by 3 bases, the J end by 5 bases, with 13 bases between. The CDR3 extends over 14 amino acids. Germline CDR1 is MNHEY and CDR2 is SVGAGI. The CDR3 region is CASSYSGGGETQYF. For the CDR3, the DNA is TGTGCCAGCAGTTATTCGGGGGGCGGTGAGACCCAGTACTTC.

This clone occurred once. The chain uses TRBV29-1 and TRBJ2-5; D ambiguous. The CDR3 has 13 amino acids. Germline V CDR1 and CDR2: SQVTM, ANQGSEA. The germline V and J ends were trimmed by 5 bases and 5 bases, with 15 bases remaining between them. In DNA, the CDR3 is TGCAGCGTTCACTCGGCGGTTGGGGAGACCCAGTACTTC. This gives the protein CSVHSAVGETQYF.

This chain joins TRBV28 and TRBJ1-2, with D possibly TRBD1 on 6 matching bases. V gave up 1 base and J gave up 6 bases, with 27 bases separating them. Germline V gene lookup returns CDR1 MDHEN and CDR2 SYDVKM. The CDR3 length is 19 residues. CDR3 protein: CASSLSRWGQGHKANGYTF. The CDR3 DNA reads as TGTGCCAGCAGTTTATCGAGGTGGGGCCAGGGGCACAAGGCAAATGGCTACACCTTC.

The chain carries TRBV29-1 and TRBJ2-5, with TRBD2 matching 14 bases. The J segment lost 4 bases and the V segment lost 5 bases, leaving 3 bases of the junction unmatched. CDR3 size: 14 residues. CDR1 SQVTM and CDR2 ANQGSEA come from the germline V gene. The CDR3 bases are TGCAGCGTTCCGGGACTAGCGGGAGTAGAGACCCAGTACTTC. The encoded protein is CSVPGLAGVETQYF. The complete variable domain, with remaining parts taken from reference TRBV29-1 and TRBJ2-5, reads SAVISQKPSRDICQRGTSLTIQCQVDSQVTMMFWYRQQPGQSLTLIATANQGSEATYESGFVIDKFPISRPNLTFSTLTVSNMSPEDSSIYLCSVPGLAGVETQYFGPGTRLLVL.

The rearrangement uses TRBV15 and TRBJ1-5; TRBD1 aligns across 8 bases. This CDR3 has 13 residues. Trimming took 4 bases from V and 8 from J; bases not matched to a gene: 4. Germline V CDR1 and CDR2: LNHNV, YYDKDF (reference sequence). The chain's CDR3 is CATSIDRGEPQHF. In DNA form, the CDR3 reads TGTGCCACCAGCATAGACAGGGGTGAGCCCCAGCATTTT.

The rearrangement links TRBV27 to TRBJ2-1, with TRBD2 as a possible D gene (6 bases). CDR1 MNHEY and CDR2 SMNVEV come from the germline V gene (reference sequence). V gave up 3 bases and J gave up 7 bases, with 13 bases separating them. This CDR3 has 14 amino acids. The CDR3 region has the DNA TGTGCCAGCAGTTTGGGAGGACTATGGAATGAGCAGTTCTTC. This translates into CASSLGGLWNEQFF.

This chain links TRBV7-8 with TRBJ2-2; a weak D match, TRBD2 (5 bases). The germline V gene has CDR1 SGHVS and CDR2 FQNEAQ. The V end lost 2 bases, the J end lost 7 bases, and 17 bases lay between the germline ends. The CDR3 spans 16 residues. This chain's CDR3 is CASSLIGMGLGGELFF. CDR3 nucleotides: TGTGCCAGCAGCTTAATCGGGATGGGTCTGGGCGGGGAGCTGTTTTTT.

The chain employs TRBV5-1 and TRBJ2-3; 8 positions match TRBD2. The ends lost 4 bases at V and 5 bases at J; junction bases unmatched: 3. Germline assignment: CDR1 SGHRS and CDR2 YFSETQ. This CDR3 has 13 amino acids. The CDR3 protein is CASSPLAGDTQYF. The CDR3 coding sequence is TGCGCCAGCAGCCCCCTAGCGGGAGATACGCAGTATTTT.

The chain employs TRBV10-1 and TRBJ2-3, with D perhaps matching TRBD2 (6 bases). Trimming took 5 bases from V and 0 from J, leaving 15 bases between them. The CDR3 totals 16 residues. The germline V gene encodes CDR1 WNHNN and CDR2 SYGVQD (reference sequence). The DNA for the CDR3 is TGCGCCAGCAGTCCGACGGGAGTTCCAAGCACAGATACGCAGTATTTT. Its protein product is CASSPTGVPSTDTQYF.

V and J are TRBV27 and TRBJ1-5; D remains unclear. Germline CDR1 is MNHEY and CDR2 is SMNVEV (reference sequence). With 4 bases removed from V and 0 bases from J, the gap between germline ends came to 7 bases. The CDR3 totals 14 residues. The CDR3 region is CASSSTYSNQPQHF. CDR3 sequence (DNA): TGTGCCAGCAGTTCAACATATAGCAATCAGCCCCAGCATTTT.

The chain combines TRBV21-1 with TRBJ2-3; the table's D call, TRBD2, was not checked against the DNA. TRBV21-1 is a listed pseudogene. The CDR3 length is 15 residues. CDR3 DNA sequence: TGTGCCAGCAGCAAAGTAGTAGCGGAAGCAGATACGCAGTATTTT. It yields the protein CASSKVVAEADTQYF.

The chain combines TRBV18 with TRBJ1-1; TRBD1 is a possible D gene (6 bases). The CDR3 is made up of 16 amino acids. The germline CDR1 and CDR2 sequences are KGHSH and LQKENI. V lost 3 bases and J lost 0, with 14 bases in between. CDR3 nucleotides: TGTGCCAGCTCACCGTCCGTTGGACAGATGAACACTGAAGCTTTCTTT. It yields the protein CASSPSVGQMNTEAFF.

This clone was counted a single time. CDR3 protein: CASSQTYGQGMNTEAFF. The CDR3 DNA sequence: TGTGCCAGCTCACAGACCTACGGACAGGGAATGAACACTGAAGCTTTCTTT. The rearrangement joins TRBV18 to TRBJ1-1, with 8 bases fitting TRBD1. V was clipped by 4 bases and J by 0 bases; unmatched bases: 10. CDR1 is KGHSH and CDR2 is LQKENI in the germline V gene. This CDR3 has 17 amino acids.

The chain links TRBV2 to TRBJ2-1, with 9 positions matching TRBD2. CDR3 size: 16 residues. Trimming at V came to 3 bases and at J to 7 bases, leaving 10 bases not matched to a gene. The V gene's germline CDR1 is SNHLY and CDR2 FYNNEI. CDR3 DNA: TGTGCCAGCAGTGATGATTGGCTAGCGGGATTTAATGAGCAGTTCTTC. Its protein is CASSDDWLAGFNEQFF.

The gene calls are TRBV19 and TRBJ1-3, with D hard to call. Germline V gene lookup returns CDR1 LNHDA and CDR2 SQIVND (reference sequence). The CDR3 sequence is 15 residues long. Trimming removed 3 bases at V and 0 bases at J, with 9 bases between. The CDR3 nucleotides are TGTGCCAGTAGTATTGTCGGGGTCTCTGGAAACACCATATATTTT. Translation: CASSIVGVSGNTIYF.

The rearrangement uses TRBV7-8 and TRBJ2-3, with 8 positions matching TRBD2. Germline CDR1 reads SGHVS; CDR2 reads FQNEAQ. The CDR3 loop spans 13 amino acids. Trimming at V came to 3 bases and at J to 5 bases, leaving 1 base not matched to a gene. This CDR3 is CASSFSGEDTQYF. The CDR3 nucleotides read TGTGCCAGCAGCTTTAGCGGGGAAGATACGCAGTATTTT.

This clone was found once. The gene calls are TRBV6-6 and TRBJ2-7; 7 bases align to TRBD2. The CDR3 covers 15 residues. Germline loops: CDR1 MNHNY, CDR2 SVGAGI (reference sequence). With V trimmed by 0 bases and J by 5 bases, 7 bases remained unmatched. CDR3: CASSYSKAGEDEQYF. The CDR3 bases are TGTGCCAGCAGTTACTCGAAGGCGGGGGAGGACGAGCAGTACTTC.